This entry describes one T cell receptor (beta chain). Its specificity is not known. The identical CDR3 is also encoded by other nucleotide sequences in the sample. The record originates from a study of cytomegalovirus exposure and HLA in healthy donors. Study-level findings and limits: It was assumed in the presence/absence analyses that sequencing depth was roughly uniform across donors. DRB1 showed the most TCR associations and HLA-C the fewest in a later analysis, as rates varied by HLA locus.

The PCR had 60 Vbeta and 13 Jbeta primers. Using immunoSEQ multiplex PCR, the repertoire was profiled, and TCRdb retains in-frame clones only, with some absent. The data contain some 120,000 clones, roughly 82% of them singletons. Sequencing was performed on PBMCs. The receptor comes from a male donor in good health and CMV-seropositive.

CDR3 bases: TGTGCCAGCAGCTTGACTAGCGGGAGGACCTACGAGCAGTACTTC. It specifies CASSLTSGRTYEQYF. The chain employs TRBV7-2 and TRBJ2-7, with 13 nucleotides matching TRBD2. Trimming cost V 3 bases and J 2 bases; bases outside gene matches: 1. In germline, CDR1 is SGHTA, CDR2 FQGNSA. This CDR3 region has 15 residues.